This TCR beta chain was profiled in a study of beta chain features in type 1 diabetes. The whole isolated RNA underwent reverse transcription, so sequencing captured expressed TCRB transcripts. Profiling relied on immunoSEQ multiplex PCR, and the TCRdb table lists in-frame clones only, not all of them. The table has under 130,000 clones, 25% to 30% seen once. This CDR3 spans 14 amino acids. Germline CDR1 reads SGHTA; CDR2 reads FQGNSA. Trimming took off 1 base at V and 6 bases at J, with 13 bases between the two ends. General observations from the study: People with Type 1 diabetes carried modestly yet significantly shorter TCRB CDR3s in all four CD4+ subsets. Cells carrying high TCR expression could end up over-represented when cDNA is sequenced.

On this clone itself: Its antigen is not identified.

The clonotype comes from a woman under 30 with type 1 diabetes. The specimen sequenced was central memory CD4+ T cells from blood. This chain uses TRBV7-2 with TRBJ2-7, with D possibly matching TRBD2 (5 bases). CDR3 sequence reads: CASSLEPRAGEQYV. The CDR3 DNA follows: TGTGCCAGCAGCTTAGAGCCCCGCGCGGGCGAGCAGTACGTC.